The 9 T cell receptor beta chains in this list originate from one sample, sequenced in a study of T-cell reconstitution after alpha-beta-depleted transplantation in children. As it was prepared, the TCRbeta library received unique molecular identifiers. TCRdb re-called the PCR reads through MiXCR, storing one row per CDR3 protein. In the table there are 350,000 to 500,000 distinct CDR3 sequences, 43% of which are singletons. The sample was PBMCs, taken before TCRalphabeta/CD19-depleted stem cell transplant. Every receptor here comes from a girl aged 2 to 10 with aplastic anemia, due to receive a stem cell transplant.

This clonotype was detected many times. V and J are TRBV7-2 and TRBJ2-1; D is perhaps TRBD1 or TRBD2 (5 bases each). Trimming shortened V by 5 bases and J by 3 bases, and 14 bases separated the two germline ends. Germline assignment: CDR1 SGHTA and CDR2 FQGNSA. The CDR3 runs 15 residues. The CDR3 is CASSGGTVVYNEQFF. In DNA form, the CDR3 reads TGTGCCAGCAGCGGGGGTACGGTGGTCTACAATGAGCAGTTCTTC.

The chain employs TRBV28 and TRBJ2-7; TRBD1 or TRBD2 may be the D gene (5 bases each). The CDR3 runs to 14 residues. V lost 3 bases to trimming and J lost 2 bases, with 11 bases between them. Germline assignment: CDR1 MDHEN and CDR2 SYDVKM. CDR3 sequence: CASSLGRDAYEQYF. CDR3 DNA: TGTGCCAGCAGTTTGGGTAGGGACGCCTACGAGCAGTACTTC.

The V gene is TRBV28, the J gene TRBJ2-7; 7 positions match TRBD1. V dropped 5 bases and J dropped 3; count of bases not matched to a gene: 7. The CDR3 is made up of 14 amino acids. From germline, CDR1 is MDHEN and CDR2 SYDVKM. CDR3 bases: TGTGCCAGCAGTACCCCGGGACAGCTCTACGAGCAGTACTTC. It specifies CASSTPGQLYEQYF.

The chain carries TRBV6-1 and TRBJ2-1; 7 nucleotides align to TRBD1. The ends lost 5 bases at V and 5 bases at J; junction bases unmatched: 3. The CDR3 loop spans 13 amino acids. CDR1 and CDR2 from the germline V gene are MNHNS and SASEGT. The CDR3 region is CASSITGDNEQFF. CDR3 DNA: TGTGCCAGCAGTATTACAGGGGACAATGAGCAGTTCTTC.

V is TRBV4-1 and J is TRBJ2-5; 7 nucleotides match TRBD2. V dropped 2 bases and J dropped 5; count of bases not matched to a gene: 11. The CDR3 runs 16 residues. Germline V gene data show CDR1 as MGHRA and CDR2 as YSYEKL. The CDR3 nucleotides read TGCGCCAGCAGCCAACAGGCGGGAACCGGGGGGGAGACCCAGTACTTC. Protein sequence: CASSQQAGTGGETQYF.

This clonotype appeared a few times. V gene TRBV30 combines with J gene TRBJ1-2; 7 bases line up with TRBD1. V lost 0 bases to trimming and J lost 8 bases; unmatched junction nucleotides: 6. The CDR3 contains 13 residues. Germline loops: CDR1 GTSNPN, CDR2 SVGIG (reference sequence). The CDR3 DNA is TGTGCCTGGAGTGTCTCCAGGGGGATCGGCTACACCTTC. Protein: CAWSVSRGIGYTF.

The V call is TRBV7-2, the J call TRBJ1-4, with 7 bases identical to TRBD1. V was clipped by 5 bases and J by 4 bases; unmatched bases: 7. Germline V gene sequence: CDR1 SGHTA, CDR2 FQGNSA. This CDR3 has 15 amino acids. CDR3 protein: CASSLQGLGNEKLFF. CDR3 nucleotides: TGTGCCAGCAGCCTACAGGGGCTCGGTAATGAAAAACTGTTTTTT.

This clonotype has more than one count but fewer than ten. The chain links TRBV2 to TRBJ2-5; tentatively, D is TRBD1 or TRBD2 (5 bases each). The V end was cut by 7 bases, the J end by 0 bases, with 15 bases between. Germline loops: CDR1 SNHLY, CDR2 FYNNEI. The CDR3 spans 15 residues. This CDR3 is CASTRDGGYQETQYF. The CDR3 DNA reads as TGTGCCAGCACCCGGGACGGAGGTTACCAAGAGACCCAGTACTTC.

The chain is built from TRBV14 and TRBJ2-3; no reliable D call. The germline V and J ends were trimmed by 3 bases and 1 base, with 11 bases remaining between them. The CDR3 is 15 amino acids. CDR1 SGHDN and CDR2 FVKESK come from the germline V gene. Written as DNA, the CDR3 is TGTGCCAGCAGCCACAGTGTAGGCGGCACAGATACGCAGTATTTT. It encodes CASSHSVGGTDTQYF.